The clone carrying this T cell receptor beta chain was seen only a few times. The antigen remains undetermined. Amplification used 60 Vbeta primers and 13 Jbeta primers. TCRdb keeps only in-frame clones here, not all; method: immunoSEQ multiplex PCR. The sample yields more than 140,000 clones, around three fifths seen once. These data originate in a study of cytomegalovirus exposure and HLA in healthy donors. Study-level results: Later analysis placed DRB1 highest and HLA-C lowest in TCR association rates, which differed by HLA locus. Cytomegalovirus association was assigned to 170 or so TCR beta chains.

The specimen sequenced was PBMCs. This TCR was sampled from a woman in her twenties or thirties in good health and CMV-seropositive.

Written as DNA, the CDR3 is TGTGCCACCAGCAGAGATAGAAACAATGAGCAGTTCTTC. This gives the protein CATSRDRNNEQFF. The chain combines TRBV15 with TRBJ2-1; D remains unclear. Trimming removed 0 bases at V and 5 bases at J, with 5 bases between. Germline V gives CDR1 LNHNV, CDR2 YYDKDF (reference sequence). The CDR3 has 13 residues.